Below, 6 T cell receptor beta chains from the same sample are listed, as sequenced in a study of T cell responses to AZD1222 COVID-19 vaccine. The repertoire was sequenced with immunoSEQ multiplex PCR; TCRdb's copy has only in-frame clones and lacks some. This sample yields 110,000 or so clones, of which about 88% are seen a single time; about a sixth belongs to the top ten. Here the sequenced sample was peripheral blood, taken on day 0 of AZD1222 vaccination. The receptors were sampled from an adult in good health.

The gene calls are TRBV11-3 and TRBJ2-2; 10 nucleotides align to TRBD2. The CDR3 length is 19 residues. Germline V gene lookup returns CDR1 SGHNT and CDR2 YENEEA. Trimming removed 5 bases from V and 6 bases from J; junction bases left unmatched: 18. This CDR3 reads CASSPSPLTSGFLAGELFF. The CDR3 region has the DNA TGTGCCAGCAGCCCCTCGCCTTTGACTAGCGGGTTCCTGGCCGGGGAGCTGTTTTTT.

This clone was detected only once. The rearrangement uses TRBV13 and TRBJ2-2; tentatively, D is TRBD2 (5 bases). V was clipped by 1 base and J by 6 bases, with 6 bases between them. The CDR3 has 13 residues. Germline loops: CDR1 PRHDT, CDR2 FYEKMQ (reference sequence). CDR3 sequence: CASSLVLAGELFF. DNA for the CDR3: TGTGCCAGCAGCTTAGTACTAGCCGGGGAGCTGTTTTTT.

The chain links TRBV6-1 to TRBJ2-7; tentative D call: TRBD1 (6 bases). Germline V gene lookup returns CDR1 MNHNS and CDR2 SASEGT. Trimming left V 1 base short and J 0 bases short, with 13 bases between. The CDR3 is made up of 16 amino acids. The chain's CDR3 is CASSEGPDRFSYEQYF. CDR3 in DNA: TGTGCCAGCAGTGAAGGTCCGGACAGATTCTCCTACGAGCAGTACTTC.

The V and J genes are TRBV2 and TRBJ2-2; D tentatively fits TRBD1 or TRBD2 (5 bases each). The germline V gene has CDR1 SNHLY and CDR2 FYNNEI. Trimming removed 6 bases from V and 0 bases from J, with 11 bases in between. The length of the CDR3 is 15 residues. This chain's CDR3 is CASRRGRSNTGELFF. The CDR3 region has the DNA TGTGCCAGCAGGAGGGGACGGTCGAACACCGGGGAGCTGTTTTTT.

The V gene is TRBV5-1, the J gene TRBJ1-5, with TRBD1 matching 7 bases. The V segment lost 2 bases and the J segment 2 bases; nucleotides outside the gene matches: 4. The CDR3 length is 15 residues. CDR1 is SGHRS and CDR2 is YFSETQ in the germline V gene. CDR3 residues: CASSLTGEGNQPQHF. Written as DNA, the CDR3 is TGCGCCAGCAGCTTAACAGGGGAGGGCAATCAGCCCCAGCATTTT. Combining the CDR3 with reference TRBV5-1 and TRBJ1-5 gives the whole variable domain KAGVTQTPRYLIKTRGQQVTLSCSPISGHRSVSWYQQTPGQGLQFLFEYFSETQRNKGNFPGRFSGRQFSNSRSEMNVSTLELGDSALYLCASSLTGEGNQPQHFGDGTRLSIL.

The V gene is TRBV28, the J gene TRBJ1-1; the D gene is possibly TRBD1 (5 bases). The germline V gene encodes CDR1 MDHEN and CDR2 SYDVKM. This CDR3 spans 14 amino acids. V was trimmed by 5 bases and J by 4 bases, leaving 14 bases between them. CDR3 loop: CASSRPAGSTEAFF. The CDR3 DNA reads TGTGCCAGCAGTCGACCTGCAGGGTCCACTGAAGCTTTCTTT.